This T cell receptor beta chain was captured by sequencing in a study of identical twins. The table lists this clonotype with many counts. The antigen is unknown. Overall study findings and caveats: Insertions were reduced in abundant cord blood beta clonotypes but not in memory repertoires. Analyses of zero insertions could be partly confounded by invariant MAIT and iNKT cells.

The germline V gene encodes CDR1 SGHAT and CDR2 FQNNGV. V lost 5 bases and J 6 bases, leaving 13 bases between the germline ends. The CDR3 is 14 amino acids. Template switching introduced a universal primer site, and the cDNA bore unique molecular identifiers. TCRdb re-derived calls from the 5' RACE reads in MiXCR, one entry per CDR3 protein. The sample contains nearly 650,000 distinct CDR3 sequences, less than 9% of which appear only once. All of the donors were Caucasians in good health. The same specimen was also included in a second study, on yellow fever vaccine responses in identical twins.

The chain has TRBV11-2 and TRBJ2-2; D is undetermined. The receptor's source is a woman aged 18-29 years in good health. Sequencing input: PBMCs. CDR3 in DNA: TGTGCCAGCAGCGCCTTTAGTAAGGCCGGGGAGCTGTTTTTT. It specifies CASSAFSKAGELFF. Based on the CDR3 plus reference TRBV11-2 and TRBJ2-2, the full variable domain is EAGVAQSPRYKIIEKRQSVAFWCNPISGHATLYWYQQILGQGPKLLIQFQNNGVVDDSQLPKDRFSAERLKGVDSTLKIQPAKLEDSAVYLCASSAFSKAGELFFGEGSRLTVL.